This record covers a single T cell receptor (beta chain). The sample originates from a study of blood T cell repertoires in COVID-19. In the study overall: T cells, B-cell-depleted T cells, or PBMCs provided the cDNA or gDNA that served as material.

V was pared by 8 bases and J by 3 bases, with 2 bases between. Germline CDR1 reads MDHEN; CDR2 reads SYDVKM. CDR3 length: 9 amino acids. Authors' methods: Scientists estimated how many nucleated cells there were by amplifying reference gene primers. Generated by immunoSEQ multiplex PCR, the TCRdb table keeps only in-frame clones and is missing some. V, J and clone size are taken as reported in that table, and D and trimming were inferred from the DNA itself. The sample has more than 13,000 clones, about 92% seen once. The specimen was peripheral blood. The V and J genes are TRBV28 and TRBJ2-7; D call uncertain. The clonotype comes from a human donor in a cohort sampled during active COVID-19. CDR3 region: CASYYEQYF. CDR3 DNA: TGTGCCAGCTACTACGAGCAGTACTTC.